This T cell receptor beta chain was captured in a study of shared clonotypes between healthy human individuals. Study-level findings and limits: Around 5.3% of naive CD4 clonotypes were shared across a handful of donors. Only blood samples were collected, and tissue repertoires likely differ.

About this clone: Its antigen is as yet unknown.

Only in-frame clones appear in the TCRdb table, and some are missing; sequencing was by immunoSEQ multiplex PCR. The sample contains under 2.5 million clones, 92% of which appear only once. This TCR was recovered from a man in his late teens or twenties in good health. Some clones in this sample may be carry-over from other donors' samples. The sequencing sample was made of naive CD4+ T cells from PBMCs. Subset reported: CD45RA+ positively selected.

CDR3 sequence: CASSVAWGRSYEQYF. CDR3 sequence (DNA): TGTGCCAGCAGCGTAGCGTGGGGGAGGTCCTACGAGCAGTACTTC. The V call is TRBV9, the J call TRBJ2-7, with TRBD2 as a possible D gene (6 bases). In germline, CDR1 is SGDLS, CDR2 YYNGEE. Trimming left V 0 bases short and J 1 base short, with 11 bases between. The CDR3 has 15 amino acids.